One and the same sample provided the 8 T cell receptor beta chains below, sequenced in a study of vaccination and CD4 T cells after COVID-19. No cognate antigen is known for these TCRs. An Oncomine TCR Beta short-read assay was used to sequence the DNA from cultured CD4+ T cells. TCRdb redid the calling of the PCR reads with MiXCR, one entry per CDR3 protein. Of 10,000 to 15,000 distinct CDR3 sequences in the sample, roughly 48% were seen once. Treatment meaning: roughly nine-day PBMC culture with coronavirus spike peptide pools or control peptides (ViraFEST assay). Sequenced input: CD4+ T cells from blood, cultured in vitro. The receptors were gathered from a human donor who had recovered from COVID-19.

This clonotype is medium-sized in the sample. The rearrangement links TRBV6-1 to TRBJ1-1; 10 bases agree with TRBD1. This CDR3 comprises 16 residues. The germline gives CDR1 MNHNS, CDR2 SASEGT. V dropped 5 bases and J dropped 5; count of bases not matched to a gene: 11. CDR3 sequence (DNA): TGTGCCAGCAGTATGGACAGGGGGATGAGGGGAACTGAAGCTTTCTTT. Encoded protein: CASSMDRGMRGTEAFF.

V usage is TRBV6-1 and J usage is TRBJ2-3, with D maybe TRBD2 (6 bases). The V end was cut by 4 bases, the J end by 0 bases, with 11 bases between. The germline V gene has CDR1 MNHNS and CDR2 SASEGT. The CDR3 is 15 residues long. The CDR3 DNA reads TGTGCCAGCAGTGGAATCCGGGAGAGCACAGATACGCAGTATTTT. Translated: CASSGIRESTDTQYF.

This clonotype occurred a few times. This chain joins TRBV6-2 or TRBV6-3 and TRBJ2-7; 9 bases align to TRBD2. V shed 2 bases, J shed 0 bases, and the junction held 8 bases outside the gene matches. The CDR3 loop spans 17 amino acids. Germline V gives CDR1 MNHEY, CDR2 SVGEGT. The CDR3, as DNA: TGTGCCAGCAGTTACCCGGTAACTAGCGGGCCCTCCTACGAGCAGTACTTC. Its protein is CASSYPVTSGPSYEQYF.

This sequence joins TRBV6-5 and TRBJ2-1, with 13 bases lining up with TRBD2. The germline V gene has CDR1 MNHEY and CDR2 SVGAGI. The CDR3 totals 16 residues. V shed 1 base, J shed 12 bases, and the junction held 9 bases outside the gene matches. CDR3 nucleotides: TGTGCCAGCAGTTACTTAGGACTAGCGGGAGAGGTTCGGCAGTTCTTC. Protein sequence: CASSYLGLAGEVRQFF.

V and J are TRBV7-9 and TRBJ1-1, with unresolved D. The CDR3 has 13 residues. The germline V and J ends were trimmed by 4 bases and 1 base, with 7 bases remaining between them. Germline CDR1 and CDR2: SEHNR and FQNEAQ (reference sequence). This CDR3 is CASSSDWNTEAFF. DNA for the CDR3: TGTGCCAGCAGCTCGGACTGGAACACTGAAGCTTTCTTT.

The rearrangement uses TRBV28 and TRBJ2-5, with 9 bases lining up with TRBD1. Trimming took 3 bases from V and 9 from J; bases not matched to a gene: 11. The CDR3 is 15 residues long. Germline CDR1 MDHEN, CDR2 SYDVKM. The CDR3 region has the DNA TGTGCCAGCAGTTTTCTCGACAGGGGGACAGGGTCCCAGTACTTC. It specifies CASSFLDRGTGSQYF. The full variable domain, with the rest looked up from reference TRBV28 and TRBJ2-5, is DVKVTQSSRYLVKRTGEKVFLECVQDMDHENMFWYRQDPGLGLRLIYFSYDVKMKEKGDIPEGYSVSREKKERFSLILESASTNQTSMYLCASSFLDRGTGSQYFGPGTRLLVL.

V usage is TRBV28 and J usage is TRBJ1-2; D not resolved. The CDR3 runs 16 residues. Trimming pared 2 bases from V and 5 bases from J, leaving 18 bases between. CDR1 and CDR2 (germline): MDHEN, SYDVKM. For the CDR3, the DNA is TGTGCCAGCAGTTTAACCCATCCCGTGAGGGTTTATGGCTACACCTTC. Its translation is CASSLTHPVRVYGYTF.

Relative to its sample, this clonotype is large. This chain links TRBV6-1 with TRBJ2-7; 11 bases map to TRBD2. CDR1 is MNHNS, CDR2 SASEGT, per germline. The CDR3 sequence is 15 residues long. The V gene end was trimmed by 6 bases and the J gene end by 5 bases; junction bases not matched to a gene: 9. DNA for the CDR3: TGTGCCAGCAGAGAGAGACTAGCGGGATCCAACGAGCAGTACTTC. Translated: CASRERLAGSNEQYF.